The source of this T cell receptor beta chain is a study of T cell responses to AZD1222 COVID-19 vaccine. Clones were read by immunoSEQ multiplex PCR, and TCRdb kept only the in-frame ones, dropping some. The sample lists over 120,000 clones, more than 70% occurring once. This CDR3 contains 16 residues. Germline V gene sequence: CDR1 PRHDT, CDR2 FYEKMQ (reference sequence). The J segment lost 6 bases and the V segment lost 2 bases, leaving 9 bases of the junction unmatched. The receptor was isolated from an adult who received the AZD1222 COVID-19 vaccine. The source was peripheral blood, collected 28 days after the second AZD1222 dose. The chain couples TRBV13 to TRBJ2-1, with 8 bases lining up with TRBD2. In DNA form, the CDR3 reads TGTGCCAGCAGCTTATTGAGCGGGAGTACCTCCAATGAGCAGTTCTTC. Protein: CASSLLSGSTSNEQFF.